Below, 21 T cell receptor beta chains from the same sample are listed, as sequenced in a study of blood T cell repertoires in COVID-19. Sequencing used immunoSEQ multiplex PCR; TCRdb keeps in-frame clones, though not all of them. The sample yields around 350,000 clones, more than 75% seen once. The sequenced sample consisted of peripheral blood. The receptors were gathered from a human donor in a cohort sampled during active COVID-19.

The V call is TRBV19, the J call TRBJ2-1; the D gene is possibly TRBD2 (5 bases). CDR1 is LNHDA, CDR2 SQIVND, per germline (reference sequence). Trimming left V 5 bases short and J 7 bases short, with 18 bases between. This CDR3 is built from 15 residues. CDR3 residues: CASSPRRGSENEQFF. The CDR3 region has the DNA TGTGCCAGTAGTCCCCGACGGGGTTCCGAGAATGAGCAGTTCTTC.

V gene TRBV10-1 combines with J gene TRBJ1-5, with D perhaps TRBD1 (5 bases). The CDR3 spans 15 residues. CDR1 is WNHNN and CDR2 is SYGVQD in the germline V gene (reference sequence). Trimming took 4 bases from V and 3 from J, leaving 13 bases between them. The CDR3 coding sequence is TGCGCCAGCAGTGCCCTGGGGCGGTACAATCAGCCCCAGCATTTT. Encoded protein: CASSALGRYNQPQHF.

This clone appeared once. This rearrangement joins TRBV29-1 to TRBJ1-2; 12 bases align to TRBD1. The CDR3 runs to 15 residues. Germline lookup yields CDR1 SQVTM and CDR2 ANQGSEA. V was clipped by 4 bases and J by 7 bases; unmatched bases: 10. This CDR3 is CSVVYLGQGAFGYTF. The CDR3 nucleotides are TGCAGCGTTGTTTACCTGGGACAGGGGGCTTTTGGCTACACCTTC. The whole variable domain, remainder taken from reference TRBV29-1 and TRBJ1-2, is SAVISQKPSRDICQRGTSLTIQCQVDSQVTMMFWYRQQPGQSLTLIATANQGSEATYESGFVIDKFPISRPNLTFSTLTVSNMSPEDSSIYLCSVVYLGQGAFGYTFGSGTRLTVV.

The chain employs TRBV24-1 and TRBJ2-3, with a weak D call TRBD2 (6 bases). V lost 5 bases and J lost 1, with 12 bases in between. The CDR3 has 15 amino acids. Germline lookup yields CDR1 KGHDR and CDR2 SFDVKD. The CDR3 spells CATSAGTRGTDTQYF. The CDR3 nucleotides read TGTGCCACCAGTGCCGGGACTCGGGGCACAGATACGCAGTATTTT.

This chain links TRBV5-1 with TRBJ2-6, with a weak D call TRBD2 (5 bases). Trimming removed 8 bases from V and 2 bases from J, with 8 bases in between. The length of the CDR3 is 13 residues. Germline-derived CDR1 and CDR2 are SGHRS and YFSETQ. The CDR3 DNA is TGCGCCAGGGAGGTTGCTGGGGCCAACGTCCTGACTTTC. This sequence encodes CAREVAGANVLTF.

This CDR3 reads CASSSRQGGDTQYF. The CDR3 region has the DNA TGTGCCAGCAGCAGCAGACAGGGGGGAGATACGCAGTATTTT. This chain links TRBV7-9 with TRBJ2-3; 9 bases align to TRBD1. Trimming at V came to 5 bases and at J to 5 bases, leaving 5 bases not matched to a gene. Per the germline V gene, CDR1 is SEHNR and CDR2 is FQNEAQ (reference sequence). The CDR3 sequence is 14 residues long.

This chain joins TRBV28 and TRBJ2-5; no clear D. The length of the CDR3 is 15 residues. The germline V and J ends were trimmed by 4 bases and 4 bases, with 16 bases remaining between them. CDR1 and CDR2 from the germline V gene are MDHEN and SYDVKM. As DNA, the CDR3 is TGTGCCAGCAGTTCCTTATTACGACCGGGAGAGACCCAGTACTTC. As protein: CASSSLLRPGETQYF.

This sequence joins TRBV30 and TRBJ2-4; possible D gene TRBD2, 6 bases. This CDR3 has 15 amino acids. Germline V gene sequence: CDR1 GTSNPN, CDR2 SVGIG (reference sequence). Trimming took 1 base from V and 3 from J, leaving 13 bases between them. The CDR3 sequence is CAWSAGTFDKNIQYF. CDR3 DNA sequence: TGTGCCTGGAGTGCCGGGACTTTCGACAAAAACATTCAGTACTTC.

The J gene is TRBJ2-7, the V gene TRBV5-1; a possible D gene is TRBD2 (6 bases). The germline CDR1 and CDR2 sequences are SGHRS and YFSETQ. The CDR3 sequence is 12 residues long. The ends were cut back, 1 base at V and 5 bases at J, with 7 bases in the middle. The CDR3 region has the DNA TGCGCCAGCAGCTTGTCGGGGGACGAGCAGTACTTC. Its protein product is CASSLSGDEQYF.

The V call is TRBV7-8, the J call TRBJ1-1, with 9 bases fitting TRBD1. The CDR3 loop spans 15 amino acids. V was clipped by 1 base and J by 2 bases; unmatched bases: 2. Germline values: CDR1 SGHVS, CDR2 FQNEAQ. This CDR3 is CASSLGQGGNTEAFF. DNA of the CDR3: TGTGCCAGCAGCTTAGGACAGGGGGGTAACACTGAAGCTTTCTTT.

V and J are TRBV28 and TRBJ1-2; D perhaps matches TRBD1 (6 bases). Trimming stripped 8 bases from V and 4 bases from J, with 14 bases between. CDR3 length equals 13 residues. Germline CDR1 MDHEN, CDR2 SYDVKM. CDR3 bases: TGTGCCAGCCTTGACCGGGACACCTATGGCTACACCTTC. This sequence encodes CASLDRDTYGYTF.

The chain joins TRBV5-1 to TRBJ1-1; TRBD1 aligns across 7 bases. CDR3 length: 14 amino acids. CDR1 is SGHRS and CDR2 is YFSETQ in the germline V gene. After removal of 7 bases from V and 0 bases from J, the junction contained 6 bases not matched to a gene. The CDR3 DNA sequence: TGCGCCAGCGCCCGACAGGGTATGAACACTGAAGCTTTCTTT. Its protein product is CASARQGMNTEAFF.

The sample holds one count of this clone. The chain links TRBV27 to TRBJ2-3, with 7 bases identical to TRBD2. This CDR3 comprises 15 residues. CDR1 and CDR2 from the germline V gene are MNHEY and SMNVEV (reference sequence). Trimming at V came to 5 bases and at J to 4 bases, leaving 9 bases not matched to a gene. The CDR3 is CASSASPGLPDTQYF. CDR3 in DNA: TGTGCCAGCAGTGCCTCTCCGGGACTACCAGATACGCAGTATTTT.

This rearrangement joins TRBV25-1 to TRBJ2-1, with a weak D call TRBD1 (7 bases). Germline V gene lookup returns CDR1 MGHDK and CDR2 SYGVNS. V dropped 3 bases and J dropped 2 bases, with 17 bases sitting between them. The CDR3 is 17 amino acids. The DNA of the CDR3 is TGTGCCAGCAGTGACCGTCGACAGGGAGGCCCCTACAATGAGCAGTTCTTC. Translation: CASSDRRQGGPYNEQFF.

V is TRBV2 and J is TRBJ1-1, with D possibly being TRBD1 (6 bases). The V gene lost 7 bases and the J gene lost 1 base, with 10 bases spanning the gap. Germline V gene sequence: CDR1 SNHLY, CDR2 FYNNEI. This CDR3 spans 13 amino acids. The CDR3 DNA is TGTGCCAGCAAATCGGACAGGAACACTGAAGCTTTCTTT. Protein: CASKSDRNTEAFF.

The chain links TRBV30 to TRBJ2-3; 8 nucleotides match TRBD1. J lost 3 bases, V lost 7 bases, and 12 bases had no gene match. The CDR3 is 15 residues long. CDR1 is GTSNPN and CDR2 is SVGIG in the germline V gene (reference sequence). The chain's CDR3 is CAYAKGQGETDTQYF. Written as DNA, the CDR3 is TGTGCCTACGCCAAAGGACAGGGAGAAACAGATACGCAGTATTTT.

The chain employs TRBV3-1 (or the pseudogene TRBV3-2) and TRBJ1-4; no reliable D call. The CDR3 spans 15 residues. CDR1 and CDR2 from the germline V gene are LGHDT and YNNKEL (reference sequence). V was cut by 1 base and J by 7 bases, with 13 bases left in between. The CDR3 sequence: CASSQGLEEGEKLFF. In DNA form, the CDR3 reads TGTGCCAGCAGCCAAGGGTTGGAAGAGGGTGAAAAACTGTTTTTT.

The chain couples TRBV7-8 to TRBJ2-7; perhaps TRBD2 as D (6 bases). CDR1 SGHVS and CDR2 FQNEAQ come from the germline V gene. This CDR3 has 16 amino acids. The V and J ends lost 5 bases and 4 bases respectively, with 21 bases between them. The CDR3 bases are TGTGCCAGCAGCCCTCTAGAAGCCGGGAGTTCTTACGAGCAGTACTTC. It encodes CASSPLEAGSSYEQYF.

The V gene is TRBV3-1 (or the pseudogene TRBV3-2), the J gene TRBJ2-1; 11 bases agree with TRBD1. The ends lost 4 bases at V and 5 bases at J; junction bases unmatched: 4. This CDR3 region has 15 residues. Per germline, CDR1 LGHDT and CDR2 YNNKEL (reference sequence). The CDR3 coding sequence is TGTGCCAGCAGCCCGGGACAGGGGGTCAACAATGAGCAGTTCTTC. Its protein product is CASSPGQGVNNEQFF.

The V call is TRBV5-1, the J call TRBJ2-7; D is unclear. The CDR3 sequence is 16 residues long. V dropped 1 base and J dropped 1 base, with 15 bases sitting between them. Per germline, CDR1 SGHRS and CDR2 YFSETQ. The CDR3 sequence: CASSLSPGLLSYEQYF. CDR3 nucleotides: TGCGCCAGCAGCTTGTCTCCCGGGTTACTATCCTACGAGCAGTACTTC.

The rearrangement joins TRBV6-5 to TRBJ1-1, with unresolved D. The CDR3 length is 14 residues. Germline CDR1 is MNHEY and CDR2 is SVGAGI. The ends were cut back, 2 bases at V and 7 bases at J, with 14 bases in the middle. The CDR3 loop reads CASSYTHLEGEAFF. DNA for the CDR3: TGTGCCAGCAGTTACACCCACTTAGAGGGTGAAGCTTTCTTT.